This TCR beta chain emerged from a study of T cell repertoires in cytomegalovirus infection. From the reads, TCRdb called clonotypes with MiXCR, one entry per CDR3 protein. The sample includes fewer than 1,000,000 distinct CDR3 sequences, around 31% of them seen just once. V shed 0 bases and J shed 2 bases, with 6 bases lying between them. The CDR3 contains 14 residues. Germline CDR1 and CDR2: SGHTA and FQGTGA. This clonotype was recorded at least ten times. The antigen remains undetermined. This receptor was obtained from a human donor in good health (CMV status not recorded). Some clones in this sample may be carry-over from other donors' samples. Sequenced material: cultured CD8+ T cells from PBMCs, taken from culture after CMV antigen stimulation. V and J are TRBV7-3 and TRBJ2-3; D is unresolved. DNA of the CDR3: TGTGCCAGCAGCTTAACCGCATTCACAGATACGCAGTATTTT. Amino acid sequence: CASSLTAFTDTQYF. Combining the CDR3 with reference TRBV7-3 and TRBJ2-3 gives the whole variable domain GAGVSQTPSNKVTEKGKYVELRCDPISGHTALYWYRQSLGQGPEFLIYFQGTGAADDSGLPNDRFFAVRPEGSVSTLKIQRTERGDSAVYLCASSLTAFTDTQYFGPGTRLTVL.